The TCR beta chain under discussion was sequenced for a study of blood T cell repertoires in COVID-19. Whole-study context: The cDNA or gDNA used as material had been derived from T cells, B-cell-depleted T cells, or PBMCs.

In the original workflow: The assay estimated nucleated cells by amplifying reference gene primers. The repertoire was sequenced with immunoSEQ multiplex PCR; TCRdb's copy has only in-frame clones and lacks some. D and trimming were read from the DNA, whereas the V and J calls and clone size are those reported in that table. The sample yields over 40,000 clones, approximately 91% seen once. CDR3 length: 15 residues. Per the germline V gene, CDR1 is MDHEN and CDR2 is SYDVKM. V lost 7 bases and J lost 0; bases outside the gene matches: 5. The chain couples TRBV28 to TRBJ2-1; TRBD2 matches 8 bases. The sequenced material came from peripheral blood. The TCR comes from a human donor in a cohort sampled during active COVID-19. The CDR3 bases are TGTGCCAGCAACCGACGGGGGGGCTCCTACAATGAGCAGTTCTTC. This codes for CASNRRGGSYNEQFF.